The 19 T cell receptor beta chains below all came from one sample that was sequenced in a study of blood T cell repertoires in COVID-19. Repertoires were generated with immunoSEQ multiplex PCR, while TCRdb's copy carries only in-frame clones and drops some. The repertoire has 200,000 to 250,000 clones, around 87% of them found once; the top ten carry approximately 7.2%. Sequencing was performed on peripheral blood. Every receptor here comes from a woman aged 70-85 years with active or convalescent COVID-19.

The chain is built from TRBV6-5 and TRBJ2-5; the D gene is possibly TRBD1 (6 bases). Trimming took 7 bases from V and 5 from J, leaving 8 bases between them. CDR3 length equals 11 residues. Germline-derived CDR1 and CDR2 are MNHEY and SVGAGI. CDR3 region: CASNQGETQYF. For the CDR3, the DNA is TGTGCCAGCAACCAGGGGGAGACCCAGTACTTC.

The CDR3 coding sequence is TGCGCCAGCAGCTTCGTACTTAACTATGGCTACACCTTC. Its translation: CASSFVLNYGYTF. The chain couples TRBV5-1 to TRBJ1-2; D gene uncertain. Germline V gene lookup returns CDR1 SGHRS and CDR2 YFSETQ. The CDR3 covers 13 residues. The V end lost 2 bases, the J end lost 1 base, and 6 bases lay between the germline ends.

The chain carries TRBV11-2 and TRBJ1-3; D call uncertain. Germline V CDR1 and CDR2: SGHAT, FQNNGV. The CDR3 consists of 14 residues. Trimming took 3 bases from V and 4 from J, leaving 10 bases between them. CDR3 protein: CASSLTTGGNTIYF. The CDR3 DNA follows: TGTGCCAGCAGCTTGACGACGGGGGGAAACACCATATATTTT.

The chain employs TRBV14 and TRBJ1-3; weak D call: TRBD1 (5 bases). This CDR3 has 15 residues. CDR1 is SGHDN and CDR2 is FVKESK in the germline V gene. V was clipped by 4 bases and J by 2 bases, with 12 bases between them. The CDR3 loop reads CASSPPGGTGNTIYF. Here the CDR3 DNA reads TGTGCCAGCAGCCCCCCGGGGGGGACTGGAAACACCATATATTTT. The full variable domain, in which reference TRBV14 and TRBJ1-3 provide the parts outside the CDR3, is EAGVTQFPSHSVIEKGQTVTLRCDPISGHDNLYWYRRVMGKEIKFLLHFVKESKQDESGMPNNRFLAERTGGTYSTLKVQPAELEDSGVYFCASSPPGGTGNTIYFGEGSWLTVV.

The chain has TRBV6-5 and TRBJ1-5, with D tentatively TRBD1 (5 bases). The ends were cut back, 7 bases at V and 4 bases at J, with 11 bases in the middle. This CDR3 comprises 13 residues. Germline V CDR1 and CDR2: MNHEY, SVGAGI. The CDR3, as DNA: TGTGCCAGCAAGGAGGGGTCGAATCAGCCCCAGCATTTT. Translation gives CASKEGSNQPQHF.

Of note for this clone: Other nucleotide sequences from this sample produce the same CDR3. The chain joins TRBV20-1 to TRBJ2-5, with D unclear. The CDR3 is 10 residues long. CDR1 is DFQATT and CDR2 is SNEGSKA in the germline V gene (reference sequence). Trimming shortened V by 2 bases and J by 5 bases, and 3 bases separated the two germline ends. CDR3 region: CSARLETQYF. In nucleotides, the CDR3 is TGCAGTGCTAGACTGGAGACCCAGTACTTC.

The V and J genes are TRBV3-1 (or the pseudogene TRBV3-2) and TRBJ1-1, with D uncertain. Trimming removed 4 bases from V and 3 bases from J, with 6 bases in between. The CDR3 length is 12 residues. Per the germline V gene, CDR1 is LGHDT and CDR2 is YNNKEL (reference sequence). For the CDR3, the DNA is TGTGCCAGCAGCCTAACGGACACTGAAGCTTTCTTT. Translating gives CASSLTDTEAFF.

The chain links TRBV7-2 to TRBJ1-2; no firm D call. The V end lost 5 bases, the J end lost 0 bases, and 19 bases lay between the germline ends. CDR3 length equals 17 residues. The germline CDR1 and CDR2 sequences are SGHTA and FQGNSA. CDR3 loop: CASSPRVTVLANYGYTF. DNA of the CDR3: TGTGCCAGCAGCCCCCGCGTTACCGTCCTAGCTAACTATGGCTACACCTTC.

The V call is TRBV5-5, the J call TRBJ2-1; unclear D gene. The germline V gene has CDR1 SGHKS and CDR2 YYEKEE (reference sequence). This CDR3 has 15 residues. Trimming pared 1 base from V and 0 bases from J, leaving 8 bases between. CDR3 protein: CASSLIRSSYNEQFF. The CDR3 DNA follows: TGTGCCAGCAGCTTGATAAGGAGCTCCTACAATGAGCAGTTCTTC.

This clone turned up a few times. The V call is TRBV5-1, the J call TRBJ2-4; perhaps TRBD2 as D (6 bases). The V end was cut by 2 bases, the J end by 7 bases, with 13 bases between. CDR1 is SGHRS and CDR2 is YFSETQ in the germline V gene. The CDR3 sequence is 14 residues long. DNA of the CDR3: TGCGCCAGCAGCTTTGGGTCGGAGGGGAACATTCAGTACTTC. Its protein is CASSFGSEGNIQYF. Variable domain in full (rest from reference TRBV5-1 and TRBJ2-4): KAGVTQTPRYLIKTRGQQVTLSCSPISGHRSVSWYQQTPGQGLQFLFEYFSETQRNKGNFPGRFSGRQFSNSRSEMNVSTLELGDSALYLCASSFGSEGNIQYFGAGTRLSVL.

The chain has TRBV28 and TRBJ1-2; 7 nucleotides align to TRBD1. The CDR3 extends over 14 amino acids. V was clipped by 5 bases and J by 2 bases; unmatched bases: 5. Per the germline V gene, CDR1 is MDHEN and CDR2 is SYDVKM. CDR3 in DNA: TGTGCCAGCAGTCCGGGGACAGTCAACTATGGCTACACCTTC. Its protein product is CASSPGTVNYGYTF.

A remark on this clone: Within the sample, other DNA sequences also encode this same CDR3. The rearrangement links TRBV12-3 or TRBV12-4 to TRBJ1-2, with D possibly matching TRBD1 (5 bases). V gave up 6 bases and J gave up 2 bases, with 7 bases separating them. The CDR3 has 12 residues. In DNA form, the CDR3 reads TGTGCCAGCAGCCCAGGGAACTATGGCTACACCTTC. Encoded protein: CASSPGNYGYTF.

The CDR3 sequence is CASSEVRGANVLTF. In DNA, the CDR3 is TGTGCCAGCAGTGAAGTGAGAGGGGCCAACGTCCTGACTTTC. The chain couples TRBV6-4 to TRBJ2-6; D not resolved. The germline V gene encodes CDR1 MRHNA and CDR2 SNTAGT. V lost 3 bases and J lost 4, with 7 bases in between. CDR3 length: 14 amino acids.

This chain uses TRBV24-1 with TRBJ1-2, with 8 bases aligning to TRBD1. CDR3 size: 13 residues. V lost 6 bases and J lost 7; bases outside the gene matches: 6. CDR1 and CDR2 from the germline V gene are KGHDR and SFDVKD. CDR3 in amino acids: CATSPGGMGGYTF. The CDR3, as DNA: TGTGCCACCAGTCCAGGGGGCATGGGTGGCTACACCTTC.

V and J are TRBV12-3 or TRBV12-4 and TRBJ2-5; 7 positions agree with TRBD2. Trimming at V came to 8 bases and at J to 1 base, leaving 1 base not matched to a gene. This CDR3 is built from 12 residues. As DNA, the CDR3 is TGTGCCAGCGGGACTACCCAAGAGACCCAGTACTTC. It encodes CASGTTQETQYF.

The gene calls are TRBV12-3 or TRBV12-4 and TRBJ2-2; possibly TRBD2 for D (5 bases). The CDR3 runs 12 residues. V was pared by 9 bases and J by 6 bases, with 11 bases between. In DNA form, the CDR3 reads TGTGCCAGTTGGACTCCGCCCGGGGAGCTGTTTTTT. This encodes CASWTPPGELFF.

CDR3 sequence: CATSTSGLNQPQHF. CDR3 coding DNA: TGTGCCACCAGTACTTCAGGGTTAAATCAGCCCCAGCATTTT. This chain connects TRBV15 to TRBJ1-5; maybe TRBD1 (5 bases). CDR1 and CDR2 from the germline V gene are LNHNV and YYDKDF (reference sequence). V lost 6 bases and J 4 bases, leaving 13 bases between the germline ends. The CDR3 contains 14 residues.

The chain recombines TRBV25-1 with TRBJ1-5; TRBD1 might be the D (5 bases). Germline assignment: CDR1 MGHDK and CDR2 SYGVNS. V lost 4 bases and J 2 bases, leaving 15 bases between the germline ends. The length of the CDR3 is 16 residues. DNA for the CDR3: TGTGCCAGCAGTGGGGGGGACCGAGGAGGCAATCAGCCCCAGCATTTT. Protein sequence: CASSGGDRGGNQPQHF.

The chain links TRBV24-1 to TRBJ2-3; D is possibly TRBD1 (5 bases). Germline V CDR1 and CDR2: KGHDR, SFDVKD. Trimming took off 12 bases at V and 0 bases at J, with 15 bases between the two ends. The CDR3 is made up of 14 amino acids. The CDR3 region is CAAGTDTSTDTQYF. The CDR3, as DNA: TGTGCCGCAGGAACGGACACTAGCACAGATACGCAGTATTTT.